This TCR beta chain stems from a study of blood T cell repertoires in COVID-19 (dated by TCRdb to 2018 to 2020). As for the study more broadly: Samples covering the acute and convalescent phases of COVID-19 were provided by collaborators in the United States, Italy and Spain. The repertoires were made available in a free public database intended to serve as a resource for research on the immune response to SARS-CoV-2. Deeply sampled blood TCRbeta repertoires from subjects exposed to, actively infected with, or recovered from COVID-19 were included in the dataset. Samples came from the ongoing ImmuneRACE study (first 160 participants) plus 1,254 subjects from 6 global collaborators. The material from the prospective study consisted of cDNA or gDNA derived from T cells, B-cell-depleted T cells, or PBMCs. Where available, HLA class I and class II types were obtained from metadata supplied by the sample provider rather than from assay-based typing. A de-identified subject ID, COVID-19 status, age in years and sex were almost always included in the sample metadata.

Comment on this clone: Its antigen is unknown. Base qualities are not at hand, and no much larger clone is one base apart.

Deletion took 6 bases off V and 1 base off J, with a span of 9 bases between the germline ends. Including cysteine and phenylalanine, the CDR3 has 13 amino acids. Only the CDR3 part of the read is kept: 39 bases, read in frame from the first base. The collaborating institutions used their own protocols to collect whole blood in K2EDTA tubes. For TCRbeta analysis, collaborators shipped samples in one of three forms: frozen whole blood, isolated PBMCs, or DNA extracted from either of those sample types. General findings and caveats noted by the study authors: Clinical and demographic metadata were provided uncurated, with the amount varying by source and participant.

TCRbeta CDR3 regions were amplified from genomic DNA by means of the immunoSEQ Assay, a bias-controlled multiplex PCR. The paper's processing steps were these. The number of nucleated cells in each sample was estimated from the amplification of reference gene primers within the assay. Sequence reads were collapsed and filtered to measure the absolute abundance of every unique TCRbeta CDR3 rearrangement. Productive Simpson clonality was computed per sample as the square root of Simpson's diversity index over productive rearrangements. What TCRdb holds here is the immuneACCESS table cut down to in-frame rearrangements. Part of the clones is not present; checked against another copy, under half of the missing clones reflect an unresolved V gene, and the others are unexplained. The V and J calls and clone size were taken over from that table, and D and trimming were inferred from the DNA. This sample has some 96,000 clones in its table, and 85% of those were observed once. The ten largest clonotypes hold 9.5% to 15% of the sample.

The sequence derives from a human donor in a cohort sampled during active COVID-19. Specimen: peripheral blood. The chain is encoded by TRBV12-3 or TRBV12-4 joined to TRBJ1-2; possibly the D gene is TRBD1, per 5 matching bases. CDR3 region: CASSGQNNYGYTF. The sequenced DNA: TGTGCCAGCAGCGGACAAAATAACTATGGCTACACCTTC.